This T cell receptor (beta chain) was sequenced in a study of regulatory T cells in long-lasting Graves disease. The wider study: Positive TSH receptor antibodies alongside over 5 years of antithyroid drugs were what marked Graves' disease as persistent. Points from the study as a whole: Newly diagnosed patients shared more than 750 public clonotypes; persistent patients shared around 2,500. Accuracy was possibly reduced by small sample size.

V lost 1 base and J 8 bases, leaving 18 bases between the germline ends. The germline CDR1 and CDR2 sequences are MGHRA and YSYEKL. This CDR3 contains 17 residues. Combining iRepertoire HTBI primers with Arm-PCR of CDR3 regions, the authors built TCR beta libraries. TCRdb re-derived calls from the multiplex PCR reads in MiXCR, one entry per CDR3 protein. The table has 400,000 to 500,000 distinct CDR3 sequences, 20% to 25% seen once. Time point specified: persistent/refractory GD, antithyroid drugs over 5 years with positive TRAb. The TCR library was made from RNA that had been extracted from PBMCs in TRIzol. Graves' disease diagnoses followed American Thyroid Association guidelines. This clonotype was counted a few times. Its specificity is unknown.

The chain combines TRBV4-1 with TRBJ1-6; D is perhaps TRBD1 (6 bases). The source of this sequence is a female donor with Graves disease. The sequenced sample was peripheral blood mononuclear cells (PBMCs), obtained when the disease was refractory, from a patient treated with antithyroid drugs. The CDR3 here is CASSQGRPGARHSPLHF. CDR3 nucleotides: TGCGCCAGCAGCCAAGGGAGGCCGGGGGCGAGGCATTCACCCCTCCACTTT.